This TCR beta chain comes out of a study of cytomegalovirus exposure and HLA in healthy donors. Looking at the study overall: The approximately 120 validation repertoires were reported in a later analysis to have been generated on the same platform as the 666 first-cohort repertoires.

The method was immunoSEQ multiplex PCR; TCRdb's version includes in-frame clones alone and lacks a portion of them. This sample yields a few hundred thousand clones, of which approximately 91% are seen a single time; around 0.91% belongs to the top ten. This CDR3 region has 18 residues. Material for sequencing was PBMCs. This sequence joins TRBV21-1 and TRBJ2-1; the table calls TRBD2, which could not be checked here. TRBV21-1 is labeled a pseudogene. The origin of this receptor is a man in his thirties or forties in good health and CMV-seronegative. The CDR3 bases are TGTGCCAGCAGCAAAGTCCACCCTACTAGAGAACCCTACAATGAGCAGTTCTTC. Amino acids: CASSKVHPTREPYNEQFF.